This T cell receptor (beta chain) was sequenced in a study of shared clonotypes between healthy human individuals. Germline V CDR1 and CDR2: MNHNY, SVGAGI (reference sequence). V lost 4 bases, J lost 7 bases, and 10 bases lay in between. The CDR3 is 13 residues long. The table came from immunoSEQ multiplex PCR; TCRdb's copy has only in-frame clones and leaves some out. The table shows 2 million to 2.5 million clones, with 85% to 95% occurring only once. The source is a man between 18 and 29 years old in good health. The chain links TRBV6-6 to TRBJ1-4, with TRBD1 as a possible D gene (5 bases). Material: naive CD4+ T cells sorted from blood. Noted subset: CD45RA+ positively selected. CDR3 in amino acids: CASSFRTSEKLFF. Written as DNA, the CDR3 is TGTGCCAGCAGTTTCCGGACAAGTGAAAAACTGTTTTTT.